These 21 T cell receptor beta chains were sequenced from one sample in a study of technical replicates of blood from a handful of donors (dated by TCRdb to 2016 to 2017). Library construction relied on the immunoSEQ multiplex PCR assay. TCRdb obtained this table from immuneACCESS and retained in-frame rearrangements with V and J assigned. These tables miss some clones; where compared with another copy, unresolved V genes account for less than half of the shortfall, and the remainder is unexplained. The sample table contains 60,000 or so clones; only one count was recorded for about 86% of them. The ten largest clones capture about 5% of the sample. The sample comprised PBMCs. The receptors derive from a human donor in good health. Some clones in this sample may be carry-over from other donors' samples.

The chain uses TRBV6-6 and TRBJ1-2; D not certain. The V gene lost 4 bases and the J gene lost 6 bases, with 18 bases spanning the gap. The germline CDR1 and CDR2 sequences are MNHNY and SVGAGI (reference sequence). The CDR3 has 15 residues. The CDR3 reads CASSWAPEGKDGYTF. In nucleotides, the CDR3 is TGTGCCAGCAGTTGGGCCCCGGAAGGAAAGGATGGCTACACCTTC.

The chain is built from TRBV7-6 and TRBJ2-1; 9 bases are shared with TRBD1. The germline gives CDR1 SGHVS, CDR2 FNYEAQ. V lost 1 base, J lost 7 bases, and 14 bases stayed unmatched. The CDR3 sequence is 18 residues long. The CDR3 nucleotides read TGTGCCAGCAGCTTAGATTTCCGGGACAGGGTTAATAGAAATGAGCAGTTCTTC. It translates to CASSLDFRDRVNRNEQFF.

This clone was observed a handful of times. The V call is TRBV29-1, the J call TRBJ2-2; 10 bases are a match to TRBD1. CDR1 and CDR2 from the germline V gene are SQVTM and ANQGSEA. The CDR3 is 13 residues long. V trimming: 7 bases; J trimming: 3 bases; junction bases outside the gene matches: 2. CDR3 sequence reads: CSAGQGDTGELFF. CDR3 in DNA: TGCAGCGCAGGACAGGGGGACACCGGGGAGCTGTTTTTT.

The chain has TRBV6-5 and TRBJ2-3; D call uncertain. Trimming removed 2 bases from V and 5 bases from J, with 8 bases in between. The germline V gene encodes CDR1 MNHEY and CDR2 SVGAGI. CDR3 length: 13 residues. The CDR3 nucleotides are TGTGCCAGCAGTTACACATTCCAAGATACGCAGTATTTT. This encodes CASSYTFQDTQYF.

The V and J genes are TRBV7-2 and TRBJ1-3; no reliable D call. The germline V gene has CDR1 SGHTA and CDR2 FQGNSA. CDR3 length equals 14 residues. Trimming stripped 5 bases from V and 1 base from J, with 9 bases between. The CDR3, as DNA: TGTGCCAGCAGCAAAACAGAGTCTGGAAACACCATATATTTT. This translates into CASSKTESGNTIYF.

V is TRBV7-9 and J is TRBJ2-7; unclear D gene. Trimming took off 5 bases at V and 2 bases at J, with 7 bases between the two ends. Germline V CDR1 and CDR2: SEHNR, FQNEAQ (reference sequence). The CDR3 runs to 12 residues. CDR3 protein: CASSETPYEQYF. The CDR3 DNA is TGTGCCAGCAGCGAGACACCCTACGAGCAGTACTTC.

A few counts support this clone. The chain uses TRBV7-9 and TRBJ1-4, with a weak D call TRBD1 (6 bases). CDR3 size: 16 residues. V dropped 5 bases and J dropped 7 bases, with 20 bases sitting between them. CDR1 and CDR2 from the germline V gene are SEHNR and FQNEAQ (reference sequence). CDR3 nucleotide sequence: TGTGCCAGCAGCCCCTACAGCGGGGGCGGGGGTGAAAAACTGTTTTTT. Its protein product is CASSPYSGGGGEKLFF.

The chain combines TRBV4-3 with TRBJ2-1; TRBD2 matches 10 bases. V dropped 0 bases and J dropped 1; count of bases not matched to a gene: 9. CDR3 length: 19 residues. Germline V gene sequence: CDR1 LGHNA, CDR2 YSLEER. CDR3 coding DNA: TGCGCCAGCAGCCAAGATCTGCCTAGCGGGAGAGGGTCCTACAATGAGCAGTTCTTC. It is translated as CASSQDLPSGRGSYNEQFF.

V is TRBV16 and J is TRBJ2-2; D remains unclear. The CDR3 runs to 14 residues. Trimming removed 5 bases from V and 1 base from J, with 8 bases in between. The germline CDR1 and CDR2 sequences are KGHSY and FQNENV. CDR3 nucleotides: TGTGCCAGCAGCGAATACGGGAACACCGGGGAGCTGTTTTTT. It codes for CASSEYGNTGELFF. Combining the CDR3 with reference TRBV16 and TRBJ2-2 gives the whole variable domain GEEVAQTPKHLVRGEGQKAKLYCAPIKGHSYVFWYQQVLKNEFKFLISFQNENVFDETGMPKERFSAKCLPNSPCSLEIQATKLEDSAVYFCASSEYGNTGELFFGEGSRLTVL.

The V and J genes are TRBV9 and TRBJ2-1; 7 nucleotides match TRBD2. The trim removed 4 bases at V and 3 bases at J, leaving 7 bases unmatched. Germline loops: CDR1 SGDLS, CDR2 YYNGEE. The CDR3 has 15 amino acids. This CDR3 reads CASSPDSGYYNEQFF. DNA for the CDR3: TGTGCCAGCAGCCCCGATAGCGGGTACTACAATGAGCAGTTCTTC.

This clone was counted only a few times. The rearrangement links TRBV7-9 to TRBJ1-6; D is unclear. Germline lookup yields CDR1 SEHNR and CDR2 FQNEAQ (reference sequence). The ends were cut back, 4 bases at V and 5 bases at J, with 12 bases in the middle. The CDR3 spans 15 residues. Here the CDR3 DNA reads TGTGCCAGCAGCTCGAGGGCTTGGGATAATTCACCCCTCCACTTT. This encodes CASSSRAWDNSPLHF.

This chain connects TRBV9 to TRBJ1-3; D gene ambiguous. Germline CDR1 is SGDLS and CDR2 is YYNGEE. V was pared by 2 bases and J by 6 bases, with 9 bases between. This CDR3 has 13 amino acids. As DNA, the CDR3 is TGTGCCAGCAGCGTTTACGGGGAAAACACCATATATTTT. It translates to CASSVYGENTIYF.

The chain combines TRBV5-6 with TRBJ1-3; D gene ambiguous. The germline V gene encodes CDR1 SGHDT and CDR2 YYEEEE. This CDR3 is built from 15 residues. V dropped 6 bases and J dropped 4 bases, with 17 bases sitting between them. CDR3 in amino acids: CASNRGNTRGNTIYF. CDR3 DNA: TGTGCCAGCAACCGCGGAAATACGAGAGGAAACACCATATATTTT.

The chain couples TRBV30 to TRBJ1-3; D is unclear. Germline V CDR1 and CDR2: GTSNPN, SVGIG (reference sequence). The CDR3 has 12 amino acids. V was pared by 3 bases and J by 1 base, with 4 bases between. The CDR3: CAWSLSGNTIYF. The CDR3 DNA reads as TGTGCCTGGAGCCTTTCTGGAAACACCATATATTTT.

The chain combines TRBV30 with TRBJ2-1; possible D gene TRBD1, 6 bases. The ends were cut back, 1 base at V and 4 bases at J, with 17 bases in the middle. The germline CDR1 and CDR2 sequences are GTSNPN and SVGIG (reference sequence). There are 16 residues in the CDR3. In nucleotides, the CDR3 is TGTGCCTGGAGTGGAATGGCAGGGGCCCGATACAATGAGCAGTTCTTC. It specifies CAWSGMAGARYNEQFF.

This chain uses TRBV5-4 with TRBJ2-1, with 8 bases that match TRBD2. The CDR3 is 15 amino acids. V was clipped by 4 bases and J by 0 bases; unmatched bases: 3. In germline, CDR1 is SGHNT, CDR2 YYREEE (reference sequence). DNA for the CDR3: TGTGCCAGCAGCGACCGGGAGGGCTCCTACAATGAGCAGTTCTTC. The encoded protein is CASSDREGSYNEQFF.

The chain carries TRBV9 and TRBJ1-2, with 8 bases identical to TRBD1. The CDR3 is 15 residues long. The J segment lost 4 bases and the V segment lost 4 bases, leaving 9 bases of the junction unmatched. Germline V gives CDR1 SGDLS, CDR2 YYNGEE. The CDR3: CASSIEQGVGYGYTF. CDR3 coding DNA: TGTGCCAGCAGCATAGAACAGGGGGTAGGCTATGGCTACACCTTC. The variable domain in full, completed from reference TRBV9 and TRBJ1-2, reads DSGVTQTPKHLITATGQRVTLRCSPRSGDLSVYWYQQSLDQGLQFLIQYYNGEERAKGNILERFSAQQFPDLHSELNLSSLELGDSALYFCASSIEQGVGYGYTFGSGTRLTVV.

The chain uses TRBV7-9 and TRBJ2-7; maybe TRBD2 (6 bases). CDR3 length: 14 amino acids. In germline, CDR1 is SEHNR, CDR2 FQNEAQ (reference sequence). The V end was cut by 4 bases, the J end by 2 bases, with 12 bases between. The CDR3 DNA reads as TGTGCCAGCAGCTCCACGGGAGAAACCTACGAGCAGTACTTC. Translation: CASSSTGETYEQYF. Based on the CDR3 plus reference TRBV7-9 and TRBJ2-7, the full variable domain is DTGVSQNPRHKITKRGQNVTFRCDPISEHNRLYWYRQTLGQGPEFLTYFQNEAQLEKSRLLSDRFSAERPKGSFSTLEIQRTEQGDSAMYLCASSSTGETYEQYFGPGTRLTVT.

V is TRBV6-5 and J is TRBJ1-3; tentative D call: TRBD1 (5 bases). The CDR3 spans 15 residues. The V gene lost 4 bases and the J gene lost 7 bases, with 17 bases spanning the gap. Germline values: CDR1 MNHEY, CDR2 SVGAGI. The CDR3 region is CASSFSGPKGNTIYF. The DNA for the CDR3 is TGTGCCAGCAGTTTTTCGGGTCCAAAGGGGAACACCATATATTTT.

This clone has only a few counts. This chain links TRBV11-2 with TRBJ2-7; D not certain. Germline V gene sequence: CDR1 SGHAT, CDR2 FQNNGV. V lost 3 bases to trimming and J lost 3 bases, with 9 bases between them. The CDR3 loop spans 13 amino acids. The CDR3 DNA reads TGTGCCAGCAGCTTGGTGTTCGGCTACGAGCAGTACTTC. Protein: CASSLVFGYEQYF.

This chain connects TRBV7-2 to TRBJ2-1; D call uncertain. Trimming cost V 5 bases and J 6 bases, with 8 bases left between them. Germline CDR1 reads SGHTA; CDR2 reads FQGNSA. This CDR3 is 12 amino acids long. The CDR3 sequence is CASSQLLNEQFF. The CDR3 nucleotides read TGTGCCAGCAGCCAACTACTCAATGAGCAGTTCTTC.